This entry is about one TCR beta chain. Sequenced by immunoSEQ multiplex PCR; TCRdb stores in-frame clones only, minus some. The sample lists approximately 350,000 clones, under 85% occurring once. Participant-given clinical history determined each cohort assignment. This sample is part of a study of blood T cell repertoires in COVID-19. Overall study context: Whether acute or convalescent, the COVID-19 samples came from the United States, Italy and Spain. In each case, the material was cDNA or gDNA derived from T cells, B-cell-depleted T cells, or PBMCs.

The origin of this receptor is a woman in her 50s who had recovered from COVID-19. Sequenced: PBMCs or T cells enriched from blood (not recorded which).

CDR3 region: CASSQDWGQGHPYEQYF. The DNA for the CDR3 is TGTGCCAGCAGCCAAGACTGGGGACAAGGCCACCCCTACGAGCAGTACTTC. The chain joins TRBV14 to TRBJ2-7; D is perhaps TRBD1 (6 bases). Germline V lookup: CDR1 SGHDN, CDR2 FVKESK. This CDR3 has 17 residues. Trimming stripped 0 bases from V and 2 bases from J, with 17 bases between.